These 32 T cell receptor beta chains share one sample of origin, sequenced in a study of OX40 agonist ivuxolimab in advanced cancers. TCRdb's table, derived via immunoSEQ multiplex PCR, lists solely in-frame clones and lacks some. The sample has some 62,000 clones; about 92% are singletons. The sequencing here drew on CD4+ or CD8+ T cells sorted from blood, taken in a trial of the OX40 agonist ivuxolimab. The origin of the receptors is an adult with an advanced solid tumor such as melanoma, head and neck, liver or kidney cancer.

On this clone: In the same sample, other DNA sequences code for this CDR3. This chain uses TRBV19 with TRBJ2-5; no clear D gene. This CDR3 is 11 amino acids long. CDR1 and CDR2 (germline): LNHDA, SQIVND (reference sequence). Deletions cut 4 bases from V and 4 bases from J, with 4 bases between. The CDR3 region is CASSTRETQYF. In DNA form, the CDR3 reads TGTGCCAGTAGTACAAGAGAGACCCAGTACTTC.

The chain employs TRBV9 and TRBJ2-3; 13 nucleotides agree with TRBD2. Per germline, CDR1 SGDLS and CDR2 YYNGEE. CDR3 length equals 17 residues. V lost 9 bases and J lost 0; bases outside the gene matches: 10. CDR3 in DNA: TGTGCCATCCGACTAGCGGGGGGACAATCTAGCACAGATACGCAGTATTTT. It codes for CAIRLAGGQSSTDTQYF.

This clone was picked up one time. This chain connects TRBV5-1 to TRBJ2-5, with D hard to call. Germline lookup yields CDR1 SGHRS and CDR2 YFSETQ. V dropped 0 bases and J dropped 5 bases, with 5 bases sitting between them. This CDR3 is built from 12 residues. CDR3: CASSLDWETQYF. In DNA form, the CDR3 reads TGCGCCAGCAGCTTGGACTGGGAGACCCAGTACTTC.

The V call is TRBV20-1, the J call TRBJ1-1; tentative D call: TRBD1 (5 bases). CDR3 length equals 11 residues. Trimming left V 5 bases short and J 3 bases short, with 7 bases between. Germline values: CDR1 DFQATT, CDR2 SNEGSKA (reference sequence). CDR3 residues: CSAGAYTEAFF. As DNA, the CDR3 is TGCAGTGCTGGGGCCTACACTGAAGCTTTCTTT.

This chain connects TRBV6-6 to TRBJ1-4, with D possibly being TRBD1 (5 bases). The CDR3 runs 15 residues. Trimming took off 6 bases at V and 8 bases at J, with 19 bases between the two ends. Germline-derived CDR1 and CDR2 are MNHNY and SVGAGI (reference sequence). CDR3 amino acids: CASRIATGRGEKLFF. CDR3 DNA sequence: TGTGCCAGCAGGATAGCCACGGGGAGGGGCGAAAAACTGTTTTTT.

This clone was observed a single time. The genes are TRBV18 and TRBJ1-5; D is undetermined. V was clipped by 3 bases and J by 5 bases, with 11 bases between them. The CDR3 is 14 residues long. From germline, CDR1 is KGHSH and CDR2 LQKENI. This chain's CDR3 is CASSPGQRYQPQHF. DNA of the CDR3: TGTGCCAGCTCACCGGGCCAAAGGTATCAGCCCCAGCATTTT.

This clone was seen only once. The V gene is TRBV5-6, the J gene TRBJ2-5, with D tentatively TRBD1 (5 bases). Deletions cut 3 bases from V and 5 bases from J, with 14 bases between. From germline, CDR1 is SGHDT and CDR2 YYEEEE. This CDR3 comprises 14 residues. DNA of the CDR3: TGTGCCAGCAGCTGGAGTTGGGGCCGGGAGACCCAGTACTTC. Its protein is CASSWSWGRETQYF.

J is TRBJ2-7 and V is TRBV6-6; D possibly matches TRBD1 or TRBD2 (6 bases each). From germline, CDR1 is MNHNY and CDR2 SVGAGI (reference sequence). The CDR3 has 15 residues. Trimming cost V 7 bases and J 1 base, with 17 bases left between them. CDR3 protein: CASTSGAGGSYEQYF. Here the CDR3 DNA reads TGTGCCAGCACCTCGGGGGCCGGGGGTTCCTACGAGCAGTACTTC.

V and J are TRBV20-1 and TRBJ2-5; D is uncertain. V lost 2 bases to trimming and J lost 2 bases, with 3 bases between them. Germline loops: CDR1 DFQATT, CDR2 SNEGSKA (reference sequence). The CDR3 has 11 amino acids. CDR3 protein: CSARSQETQYF. Here the CDR3 DNA reads TGCAGTGCTAGATCTCAAGAGACCCAGTACTTC.

The DNA of the CDR3 is TGCGCCAGCACCCTGACAACTCTAAACACCGGGGAGCTGTTTTTT. Translated, it gives CASTLTTLNTGELFF. The V call is TRBV5-1, the J call TRBJ2-2; D unresolved. CDR3 length: 15 residues. The germline CDR1 and CDR2 sequences are SGHRS and YFSETQ. The V end lost 6 bases, the J end lost 2 bases, and 14 bases lay between the germline ends.

The rearrangement joins TRBV9 to TRBJ2-7, with a tentative D call TRBD2 (6 bases). CDR3 size: 18 residues. Per germline, CDR1 SGDLS and CDR2 YYNGEE. Trimming pared 0 bases from V and 3 bases from J, leaving 22 bases between. CDR3 in DNA: TGTGCCAGCAGCGTAGCCCCCTCAACTAGCACCTTCGTCTACGAGCAGTACTTC. It codes for CASSVAPSTSTFVYEQYF.

The rearrangement joins TRBV9 to TRBJ1-6, with D perhaps TRBD1 (5 bases). The CDR3 is made up of 16 amino acids. Per the germline V gene, CDR1 is SGDLS and CDR2 is YYNGEE. Between the trimmed V and J ends, which lost 4 bases and 0 bases, there was a span of 11 bases. This chain's CDR3 is CASSPRQSSYNSPLHF. The DNA of the CDR3 is TGTGCCAGCAGCCCCCGACAGAGCTCCTATAATTCACCCCTCCACTTT. Variable domain in full (rest from reference TRBV9 and TRBJ1-6): DSGVTQTPKHLITATGQRVTLRCSPRSGDLSVYWYQQSLDQGLQFLIQYYNGEERAKGNILERFSAQQFPDLHSELNLSSLELGDSALYFCASSPRQSSYNSPLHFGNGTRLTVT.

This chain links TRBV6-4 with TRBJ2-1, with unresolved D. CDR3 length: 16 residues. Between the trimmed V and J ends, which lost 3 bases and 0 bases, there was a span of 12 bases. The germline CDR1 and CDR2 sequences are MRHNA and SNTAGT. CDR3 loop: CASSDVRRSSYNEQFF. Here the CDR3 DNA reads TGTGCCAGCAGTGATGTCCGGAGAAGCTCCTACAATGAGCAGTTCTTC.

Turning to this clone: The sample contains more than one DNA sequence encoding this CDR3. J is TRBJ2-7 and V is TRBV5-1; possible D gene TRBD2, 6 bases. The CDR3 covers 13 residues. CDR1 and CDR2 (germline): SGHRS, YFSETQ. V lost 4 bases and J lost 0, with 8 bases in between. The CDR3 DNA reads TGCGCCAGCAGCCTAGCGCCCTCCTACGAGCAGTACTTC. As protein: CASSLAPSYEQYF.

The gene calls are TRBV20-1 and TRBJ2-7; a possible D gene is TRBD2 (5 bases). CDR3 length: 11 residues. CDR1 is DFQATT and CDR2 is SNEGSKA in the germline V gene (reference sequence). Trimming removed 2 bases from V and 6 bases from J, with 8 bases in between. The CDR3 nucleotides are TGCAGTGCTAGACTAGCATTCGAGCAGTACTTC. This gives the protein CSARLAFEQYF.

V gene TRBV5-1 combines with J gene TRBJ2-2; the match to TRBD1 covers 8 bases. This CDR3 comprises 15 residues. Trimming took 2 bases from V and 4 from J; bases not matched to a gene: 4. Germline CDR1 SGHRS, CDR2 YFSETQ. CDR3 sequence: CASSFETGVTGELFF. The CDR3 DNA reads as TGCGCCAGCAGCTTTGAGACAGGGGTCACCGGGGAGCTGTTTTTT.

CDR3: CASSPSGANVLTF. The CDR3 bases are TGTGCCAGCAGCCCCTCTGGGGCCAACGTCCTGACTTTC. V gene TRBV7-3 combines with J gene TRBJ2-6; D call uncertain. Trimming shortened V by 5 bases and J by 0 bases, and 2 bases separated the two germline ends. This CDR3 region has 13 residues. Germline values: CDR1 SGHTA, CDR2 FQGTGA.

J is TRBJ2-3 and V is TRBV30; tentative D call: TRBD2 (6 bases). Trimming removed 5 bases from V and 3 bases from J, with 12 bases in between. The length of the CDR3 is 13 residues. Germline CDR1 reads GTSNPN; CDR2 reads SVGIG (reference sequence). In nucleotides, the CDR3 is TGTGCCTGGGGACCGGGAGTAACAGATACGCAGTATTTT. It specifies CAWGPGVTDTQYF.

The chain carries TRBV2 and TRBJ2-5, with D perhaps given as TRBD1 or TRBD2 (5 bases each). The CDR3 covers 14 residues. Trimming took off 6 bases at V and 4 bases at J, with 15 bases between the two ends. The germline gives CDR1 SNHLY, CDR2 FYNNEI. The CDR3 coding sequence is TGTGCCAGCAGAGGGGACGGGATCGTAGAGACCCAGTACTTC. It translates to CASRGDGIVETQYF.

The chain recombines TRBV19 with TRBJ1-2, with D hard to call. There are 14 residues in the CDR3. The V and J ends lost 0 bases and 6 bases respectively, with 11 bases between them. Germline values: CDR1 LNHDA, CDR2 SQIVND (reference sequence). The DNA for the CDR3 is TGTGCCAGTAGTATAGATACATACGGGGATGGCTACACCTTC. Translation gives CASSIDTYGDGYTF.

V and J are TRBV6-1 and TRBJ2-7, with no clear D. This CDR3 spans 13 amino acids. Deletions cut 5 bases from V and 4 bases from J, with 12 bases between. Germline loops: CDR1 MNHNS, CDR2 SASEGT. Here the CDR3 reads CASSHAIGYEQYF. In nucleotides, the CDR3 is TGTGCCAGCAGTCACGCGATTGGGTACGAGCAGTACTTC.

This chain joins TRBV6-1 and TRBJ2-7; 12 bases are a match to TRBD1. CDR3 length: 13 residues. The germline CDR1 and CDR2 sequences are MNHNS and SASEGT. The ends lost 5 bases at V and 5 bases at J; junction bases unmatched: 1. CDR3 residues: CASSRDRGHEQYF. Written as DNA, the CDR3 is TGTGCCAGCAGTCGGGACAGGGGGCACGAGCAGTACTTC.

The J gene is TRBJ1-4, the V gene TRBV30, with TRBD1 matching over 11 bases. The CDR3 loop spans 19 amino acids. J gave up 1 base and V 1 base, and 11 bases lay outside the gene matches. Germline assignment: CDR1 GTSNPN and CDR2 SVGIG (reference sequence). CDR3 amino acids: CAWSGPGQGVVGTNEKLFF. The CDR3 nucleotides read TGTGCCTGGAGTGGTCCGGGACAGGGGGTTGTGGGAACTAATGAAAAACTGTTTTTT. Full variable domain (remainder filled in from reference TRBV30 and TRBJ1-4): SQTIHQWPATLVQPVGSPLSLECTVEGTSNPNLYWYRQAAGRGLQLLFYSVGIGQISSEVPQNLSASRPQDRQFILSSKKLLLSDSGFYLCAWSGPGQGVVGTNEKLFFGSGTQLSVL.

V and J are TRBV5-4 and TRBJ1-2; D possibly corresponds to TRBD1 (6 bases). V was trimmed by 4 bases and J by 0 bases, leaving 13 bases between them. Germline V gives CDR1 SGHNT, CDR2 YYREEE (reference sequence). CDR3 length equals 15 residues. CDR3 loop: CASSPGQLSNYGYTF. CDR3 nucleotide sequence: TGTGCCAGCAGCCCAGGACAGCTTTCTAACTATGGCTACACCTTC.

The chain employs TRBV5-8 and TRBJ2-1; D is undetermined. The CDR3 extends over 13 amino acids. Germline loops: CDR1 SGHTS, CDR2 YDEGEE. Trimming took 0 bases from V and 11 from J, leaving 12 bases between them. The CDR3 nucleotides are TGTGCCAGCAGCTTGGAAGGGTTTTTTAAGCAGTTCTTC. This encodes CASSLEGFFKQFF.

V is TRBV4-2 and J is TRBJ2-5; 9 bases align to TRBD2. CDR3 length: 17 amino acids. V was pared by 0 bases and J by 4 bases, with 9 bases of the junction left unmatched. CDR1 is LGHNA, CDR2 YNFKEQ, per germline. The CDR3 region is CASSQDVAGGVRETQYF. The CDR3, as DNA: TGTGCCAGCAGCCAAGATGTGGCGGGGGGGGTGAGAGAGACCCAGTACTTC.

The chain combines TRBV6-1 with TRBJ1-4; no clear D. The CDR3 consists of 14 residues. Germline loops: CDR1 MNHNS, CDR2 SASEGT. The ends were cut back, 4 bases at V and 5 bases at J, with 11 bases in the middle. CDR3 in amino acids: CASSAGGGNEKLFF. In DNA, the CDR3 is TGTGCCAGCAGTGCGGGAGGAGGGAATGAAAAACTGTTTTTT.

J is TRBJ2-7 and V is TRBV27; D tentatively fits TRBD1 or TRBD2 (5 bases each). V was shortened by 6 bases and J by 3 bases, with 21 bases between the two germline ends. From germline, CDR1 is MNHEY and CDR2 SMNVEV (reference sequence). The CDR3 covers 16 residues. The CDR3 DNA reads as TGTGCCAGCAGCTACTCCGGGACCTCCAAAGGCTACGAGCAGTACTTC. Translated, it gives CASSYSGTSKGYEQYF.

The rearrangement links TRBV19 to TRBJ1-6, with D perhaps matching TRBD1 (5 bases). Trimming took off 6 bases at V and 9 bases at J, with 18 bases between the two ends. This CDR3 has 15 residues. Germline V gene sequence: CDR1 LNHDA, CDR2 SQIVND (reference sequence). Here the CDR3 reads CASSSLVGTSSPLHF. CDR3 DNA: TGTGCCAGTAGCAGTTTAGTTGGGACCTCTTCACCCCTCCACTTT.

This chain connects TRBV5-6 to TRBJ2-5; D is possibly TRBD2 (6 bases). Germline V gene lookup returns CDR1 SGHDT and CDR2 YYEEEE. The CDR3 covers 16 residues. Trimming cost V 3 bases and J 1 base, with 16 bases left between them. The CDR3 DNA is TGTGCCAGCAGCTCCCCGGGGGTGACTTTCCAAGAGACCCAGTACTTC. This gives the protein CASSSPGVTFQETQYF.

This sequence joins TRBV6-5 and TRBJ2-7; 8 positions agree with TRBD2. The germline gives CDR1 MNHEY, CDR2 SVGAGI. The ends lost 5 bases at V and 3 bases at J; junction bases unmatched: 6. This CDR3 spans 14 amino acids. CDR3 DNA sequence: TGTGCCAGCAGTGAATACAGCGGGAGCTACGAGCAGTACTTC. It encodes CASSEYSGSYEQYF.

The rearrangement uses TRBV5-1 and TRBJ1-1; TRBD1 might be the D (5 bases). The CDR3 length is 13 residues. Germline V lookup: CDR1 SGHRS, CDR2 YFSETQ. Trimming shortened V by 4 bases and J by 10 bases, and 17 bases separated the two germline ends. CDR3 sequence (DNA): TGCGCCAGCAGCCCGCAGGGTAGGGGTGGAGCTTTCTTT. Protein product: CASSPQGRGGAFF.